This T cell receptor beta chain comes out of a study of human T cells and chemical hapten exposure. Whole-study context: From small differences in pooled library volume came most of the variation in per-sample TCR yields.

The CDR3 has 14 amino acids. V was clipped by 3 bases and J by 4 bases, with 10 bases between them. CDR1 and CDR2 from the germline V gene are MNHNS and SASEGT. The library tagged each cDNA molecule with unique molecular identifiers. TCRdb re-called the 5' RACE reads through MiXCR, storing one row per CDR3 protein. The data contain tens of thousands of distinct CDR3 sequences, about 8% of them singletons. This clonotype turned up a few times. Its antigen is currently unknown. Unfractionated whole blood served as the source for total RNA extraction. The study, taken as a whole, reports: Once DPC sensitization occurred, TCRs above 1 in 1000 frequency showed no change.

The V call is TRBV6-1, the J call TRBJ1-5; no definite D call. This clonotype originated in a male donor in good health. The CDR3 is CASSEGSGNQPQHF. In DNA, the CDR3 is TGTGCCAGCAGTGAGGGATCGGGAAATCAGCCCCAGCATTTT.